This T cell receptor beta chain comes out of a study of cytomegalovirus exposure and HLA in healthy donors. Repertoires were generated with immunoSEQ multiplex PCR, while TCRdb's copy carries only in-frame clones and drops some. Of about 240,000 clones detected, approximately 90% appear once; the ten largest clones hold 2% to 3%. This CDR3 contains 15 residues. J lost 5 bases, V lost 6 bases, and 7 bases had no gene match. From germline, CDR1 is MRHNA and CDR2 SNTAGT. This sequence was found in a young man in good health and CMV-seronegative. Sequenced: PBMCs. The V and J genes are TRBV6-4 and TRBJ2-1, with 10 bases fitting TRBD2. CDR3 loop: CASSSVAGGHNEQFF. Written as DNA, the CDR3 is TGTGCCAGCAGCAGCGTAGCGGGGGGCCACAATGAGCAGTTCTTC.